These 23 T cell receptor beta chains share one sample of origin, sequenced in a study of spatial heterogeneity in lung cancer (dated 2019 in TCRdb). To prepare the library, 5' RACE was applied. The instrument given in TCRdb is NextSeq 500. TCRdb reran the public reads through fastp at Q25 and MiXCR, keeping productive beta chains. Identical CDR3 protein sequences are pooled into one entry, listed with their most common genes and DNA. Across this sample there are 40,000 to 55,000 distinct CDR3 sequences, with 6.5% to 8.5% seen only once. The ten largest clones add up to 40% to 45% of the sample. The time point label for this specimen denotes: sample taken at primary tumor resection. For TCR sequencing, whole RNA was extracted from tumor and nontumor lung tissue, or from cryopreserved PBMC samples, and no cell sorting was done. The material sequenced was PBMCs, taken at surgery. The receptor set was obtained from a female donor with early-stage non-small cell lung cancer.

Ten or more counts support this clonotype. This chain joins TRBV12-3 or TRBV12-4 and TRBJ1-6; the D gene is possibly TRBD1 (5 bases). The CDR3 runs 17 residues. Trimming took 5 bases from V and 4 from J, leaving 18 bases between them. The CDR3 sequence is CASSPTLGTAYNSPLHF. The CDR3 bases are TGTGCCAGCAGTCCAACACTCGGGACGGCTTATAATTCACCCCTCCACTTT.

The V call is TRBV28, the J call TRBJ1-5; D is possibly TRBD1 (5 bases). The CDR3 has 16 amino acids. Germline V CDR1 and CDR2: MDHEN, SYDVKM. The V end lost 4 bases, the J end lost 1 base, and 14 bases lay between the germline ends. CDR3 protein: CASSSLGQGSNQPQHF. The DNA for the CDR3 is TGTGCCAGCAGTTCTTTGGGGCAGGGCAGCAATCAGCCCCAGCATTTT.

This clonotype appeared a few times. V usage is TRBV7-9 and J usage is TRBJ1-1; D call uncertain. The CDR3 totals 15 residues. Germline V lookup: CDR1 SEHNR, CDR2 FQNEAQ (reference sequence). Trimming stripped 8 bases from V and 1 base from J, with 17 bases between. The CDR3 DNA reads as TGTGCCAGCGAAAGGAACTCATTTGGGAACACTGAAGCTTTCTTT. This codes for CASERNSFGNTEAFF.

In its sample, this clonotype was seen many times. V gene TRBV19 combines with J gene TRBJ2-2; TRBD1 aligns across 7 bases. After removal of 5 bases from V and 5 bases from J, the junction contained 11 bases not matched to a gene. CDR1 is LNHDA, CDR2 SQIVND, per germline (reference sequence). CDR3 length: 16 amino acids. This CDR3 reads CASSFPDRVRTGELFF. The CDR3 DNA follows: TGTGCCAGTAGTTTTCCCGACAGGGTCAGGACCGGGGAGCTGTTTTTT.

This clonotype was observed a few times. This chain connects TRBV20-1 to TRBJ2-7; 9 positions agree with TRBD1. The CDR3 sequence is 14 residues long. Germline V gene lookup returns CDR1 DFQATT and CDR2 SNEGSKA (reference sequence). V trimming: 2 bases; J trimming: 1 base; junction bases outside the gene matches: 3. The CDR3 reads CSARWGQGSYEQYF. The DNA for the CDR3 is TGCAGTGCTAGATGGGGACAGGGTTCCTACGAGCAGTACTTC.

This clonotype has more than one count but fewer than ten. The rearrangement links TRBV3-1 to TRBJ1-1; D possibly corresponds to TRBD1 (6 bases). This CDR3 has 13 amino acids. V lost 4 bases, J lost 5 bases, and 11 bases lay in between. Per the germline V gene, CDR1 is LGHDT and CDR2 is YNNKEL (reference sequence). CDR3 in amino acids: CASSLEGGTEAFF. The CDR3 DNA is TGTGCCAGCAGCCTCGAGGGGGGGACTGAAGCTTTCTTT.

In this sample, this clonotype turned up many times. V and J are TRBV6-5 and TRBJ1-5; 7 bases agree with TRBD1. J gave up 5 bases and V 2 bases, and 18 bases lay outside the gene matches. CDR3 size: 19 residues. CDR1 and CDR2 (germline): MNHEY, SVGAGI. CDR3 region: CASSYHRTGSATSHQPQHF. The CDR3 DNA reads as TGTGCCAGCAGTTACCACCGGACAGGTTCCGCCACTTCCCATCAGCCCCAGCATTTT.

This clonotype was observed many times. CDR3 loop: CASSLTRETYNEQFF. The CDR3 DNA reads TGTGCCAGCAGTCTAACGCGGGAGACCTACAATGAGCAGTTCTTC. The chain is built from TRBV7-3 and TRBJ2-1, with 7 bases that match TRBD2. In germline, CDR1 is SGHTA, CDR2 FQGTGA. Unmatched junction bases numbered 7, after V lost 6 bases and J lost 2 bases. The CDR3 runs 15 residues.

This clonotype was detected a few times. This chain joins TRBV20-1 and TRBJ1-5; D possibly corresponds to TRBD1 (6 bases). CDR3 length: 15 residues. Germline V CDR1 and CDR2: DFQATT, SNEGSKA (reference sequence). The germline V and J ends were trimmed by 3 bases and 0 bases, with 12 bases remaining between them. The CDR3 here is CSARRGNPSNQPQHF. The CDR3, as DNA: TGCAGTGCTAGGAGGGGGAATCCTAGCAATCAGCCCCAGCATTTT.

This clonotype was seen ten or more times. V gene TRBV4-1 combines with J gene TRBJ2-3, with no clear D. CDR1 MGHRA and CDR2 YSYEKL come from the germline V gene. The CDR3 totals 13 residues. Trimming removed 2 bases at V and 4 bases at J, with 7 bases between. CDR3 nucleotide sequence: TGCGCCAGCAGCCAAACCCCGGCAGATACGCAGTATTTT. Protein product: CASSQTPADTQYF.

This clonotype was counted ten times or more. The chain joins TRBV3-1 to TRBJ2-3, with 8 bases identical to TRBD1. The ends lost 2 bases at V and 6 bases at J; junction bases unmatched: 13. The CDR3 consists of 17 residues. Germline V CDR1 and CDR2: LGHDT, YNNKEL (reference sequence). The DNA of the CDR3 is TGTGCCAGCAGCCAACCGTCGAGACAGGGGATACGGGATACGCAGTATTTT. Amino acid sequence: CASSQPSRQGIRDTQYF.

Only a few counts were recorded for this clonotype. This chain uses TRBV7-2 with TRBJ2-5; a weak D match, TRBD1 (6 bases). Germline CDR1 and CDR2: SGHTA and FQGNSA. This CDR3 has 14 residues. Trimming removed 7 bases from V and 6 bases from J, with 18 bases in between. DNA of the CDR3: TGTGCCAGCACCCCAGGACAGCCCTCACAGACCCAGTACTTC. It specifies CASTPGQPSQTQYF.

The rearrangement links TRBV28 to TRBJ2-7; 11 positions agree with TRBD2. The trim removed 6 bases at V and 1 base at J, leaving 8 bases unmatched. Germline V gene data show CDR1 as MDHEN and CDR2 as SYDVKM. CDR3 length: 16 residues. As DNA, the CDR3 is TGTGCCAGCAGACGTGGGACTAGCGGACTTTCCTACGAGCAGTACTTC. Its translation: CASRRGTSGLSYEQYF.

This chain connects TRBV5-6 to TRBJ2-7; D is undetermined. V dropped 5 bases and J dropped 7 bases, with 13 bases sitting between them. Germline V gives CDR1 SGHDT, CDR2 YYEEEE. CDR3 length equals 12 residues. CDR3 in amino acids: CASSKRTAEQYF. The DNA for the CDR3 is TGTGCCAGCAGTAAAAGGACGGCTGAGCAGTACTTC. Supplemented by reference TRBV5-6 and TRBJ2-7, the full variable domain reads DAGVTQSPTHLIKTRGQQVTLRCSPKSGHDTVSWYQQALGQGPQFIFQYYEEEERQRGNFPDRFSGHQFPNYSSELNVNALLLGDSALYLCASSKRTAEQYFGPGTRLTVT.

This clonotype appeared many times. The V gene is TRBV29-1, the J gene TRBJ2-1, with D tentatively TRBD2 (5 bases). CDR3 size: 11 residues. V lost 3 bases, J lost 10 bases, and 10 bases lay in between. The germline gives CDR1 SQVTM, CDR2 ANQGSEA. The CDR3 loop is CSVDRAGEQFF. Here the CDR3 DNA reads TGCAGCGTTGATCGTGCGGGCGAGCAGTTCTTC.

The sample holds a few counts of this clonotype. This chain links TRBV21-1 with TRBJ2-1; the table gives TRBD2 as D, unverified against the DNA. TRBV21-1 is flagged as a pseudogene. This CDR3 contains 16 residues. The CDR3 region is CASSNNSQTSSNEQFF. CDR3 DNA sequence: TGTGCCAGCAGCAACAACTCTCAGACTAGCAGCAATGAGCAGTTCTTC.

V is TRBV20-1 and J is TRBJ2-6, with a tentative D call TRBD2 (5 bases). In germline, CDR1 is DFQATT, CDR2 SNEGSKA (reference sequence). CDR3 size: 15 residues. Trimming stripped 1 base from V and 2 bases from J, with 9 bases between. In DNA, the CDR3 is TGCAGTGCTAGAGGAGCCGGGACTGGGGCCAACGTCCTGACTTTC. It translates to CSARGAGTGANVLTF.

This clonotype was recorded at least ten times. The CDR3 DNA reads TGTGCCAGCAGTTACAGGGATGAAGGCAATCAGCCCCAGCATTTT. Translation: CASSYRDEGNQPQHF. The V gene is TRBV6-2 or TRBV6-3, the J gene TRBJ1-5; no clear D gene. The length of the CDR3 is 15 residues. Deletions cut 2 bases from V and 2 bases from J, with 10 bases between. Germline assignment: CDR1 MNHEY and CDR2 SVGEGT.

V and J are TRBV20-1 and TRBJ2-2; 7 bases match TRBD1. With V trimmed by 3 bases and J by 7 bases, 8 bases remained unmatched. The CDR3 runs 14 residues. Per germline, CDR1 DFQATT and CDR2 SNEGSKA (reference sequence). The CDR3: CSASSGGRDGELFF. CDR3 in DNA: TGCAGTGCTAGCTCAGGGGGACGTGACGGGGAGCTGTTTTTT.

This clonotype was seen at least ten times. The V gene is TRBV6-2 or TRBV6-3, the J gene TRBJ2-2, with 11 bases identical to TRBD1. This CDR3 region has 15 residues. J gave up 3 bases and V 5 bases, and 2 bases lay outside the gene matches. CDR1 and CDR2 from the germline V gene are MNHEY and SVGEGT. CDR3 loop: CASSRTGGDTGELFF. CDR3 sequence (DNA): TGTGCCAGCAGTCGGACAGGGGGCGACACCGGGGAGCTGTTTTTT.

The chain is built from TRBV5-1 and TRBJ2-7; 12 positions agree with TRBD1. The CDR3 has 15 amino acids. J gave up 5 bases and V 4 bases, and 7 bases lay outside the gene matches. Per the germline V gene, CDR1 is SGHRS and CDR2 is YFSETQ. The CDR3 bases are TGCGCCAGCAGCATGGGACAGGGGGCGCAAAACGAGCAGTACTTC. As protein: CASSMGQGAQNEQYF.

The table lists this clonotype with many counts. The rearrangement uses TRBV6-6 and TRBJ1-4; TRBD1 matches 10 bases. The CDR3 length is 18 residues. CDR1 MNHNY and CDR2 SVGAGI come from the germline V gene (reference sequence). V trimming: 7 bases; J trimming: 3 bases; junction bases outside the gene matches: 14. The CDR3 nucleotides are TGTGCCAGCAACTCGGCCGGGACAGGGGTTACCCCTAATGAAAAACTGTTTTTT. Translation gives CASNSAGTGVTPNEKLFF.

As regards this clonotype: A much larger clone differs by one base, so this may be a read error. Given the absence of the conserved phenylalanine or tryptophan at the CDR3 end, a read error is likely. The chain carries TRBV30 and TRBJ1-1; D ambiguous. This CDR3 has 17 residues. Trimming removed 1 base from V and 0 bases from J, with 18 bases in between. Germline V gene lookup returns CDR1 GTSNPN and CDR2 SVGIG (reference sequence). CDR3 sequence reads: CAWSAANSQFMNTEAFL. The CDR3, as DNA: TGTGCCTGGAGTGCTGCTAACAGCCAGTTTATGAACACTGAAGCTTTCTTA.